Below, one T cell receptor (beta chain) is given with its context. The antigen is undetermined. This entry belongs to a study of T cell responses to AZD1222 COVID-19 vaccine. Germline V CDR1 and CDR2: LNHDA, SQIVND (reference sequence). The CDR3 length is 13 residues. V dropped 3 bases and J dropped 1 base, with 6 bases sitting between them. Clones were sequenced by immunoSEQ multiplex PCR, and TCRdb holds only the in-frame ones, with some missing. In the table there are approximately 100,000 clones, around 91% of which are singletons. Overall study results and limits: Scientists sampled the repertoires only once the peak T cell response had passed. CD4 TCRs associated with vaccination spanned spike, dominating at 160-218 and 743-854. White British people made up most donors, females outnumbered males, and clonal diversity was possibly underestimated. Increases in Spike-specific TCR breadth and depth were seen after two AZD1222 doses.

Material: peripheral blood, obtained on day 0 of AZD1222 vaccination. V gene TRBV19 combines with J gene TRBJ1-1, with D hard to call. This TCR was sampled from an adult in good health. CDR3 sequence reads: CASSIWGNTEAFF. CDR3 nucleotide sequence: TGTGCCAGTAGTATCTGGGGGAACACTGAAGCTTTCTTT. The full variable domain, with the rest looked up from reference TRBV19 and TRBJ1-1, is DGGITQSPKYLFRKEGQNVTLSCEQNLNHDAMYWYRQDPGQGLRLIYYSQIVNDFQKGDIAEGYSVSREKKESFPLTVTSAQKNPTAFYLCASSIWGNTEAFFGQGTRLTVV.